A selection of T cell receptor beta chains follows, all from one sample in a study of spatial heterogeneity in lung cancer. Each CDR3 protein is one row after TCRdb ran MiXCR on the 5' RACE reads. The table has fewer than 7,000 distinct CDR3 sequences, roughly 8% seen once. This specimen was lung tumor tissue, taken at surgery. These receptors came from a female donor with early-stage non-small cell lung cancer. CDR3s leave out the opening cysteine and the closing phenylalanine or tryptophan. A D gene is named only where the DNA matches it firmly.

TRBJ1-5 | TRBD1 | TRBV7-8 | ASSSGTGGNQPQH
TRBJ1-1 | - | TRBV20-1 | SARDIKNTEAF
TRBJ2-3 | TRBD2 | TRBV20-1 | SARGGGAPDTQY
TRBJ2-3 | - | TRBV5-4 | ASIDRTDTQY
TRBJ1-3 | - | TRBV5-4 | ASSLASGRMISGNTIY
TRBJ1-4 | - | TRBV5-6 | ASSLWAAEKLF
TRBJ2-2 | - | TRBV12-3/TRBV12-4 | ASSWYAGELF
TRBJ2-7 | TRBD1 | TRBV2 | ASRSGTGLGGYEQY
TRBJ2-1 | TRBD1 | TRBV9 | ASSVEDRFGNEQF
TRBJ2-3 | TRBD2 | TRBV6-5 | ASRPPSGTSTDTQY
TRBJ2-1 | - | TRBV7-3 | ASSASWNNEQF